The T cell receptor (beta chain) under discussion was sequenced for a study of cytomegalovirus exposure and HLA in healthy donors. Study-level results: According to a subsequent analysis, TCR clusters identified in the first cohort showed a tendency to co-occur across the 100 to 150 validation repertoires. The investigators catalogued about 170 TCR beta chains as cytomegalovirus-associated.

Regarding this clone: The target antigen is unknown. Other DNA sequences in the sample encode the same CDR3.

Profiled with immunoSEQ multiplex PCR; TCRdb holds only in-frame clones, not every one. The sample includes about 140,000 clones, about 95% seen only once; the top ten take 1.8%. The donors were members of the approximately 130-subject validation cohort (separate from the roughly 700-subject first cohort). Per the germline V gene, CDR1 is MNHEY and CDR2 is SMNVEV (reference sequence). The CDR3 runs 13 residues. J gave up 2 bases and V 2 bases, and 0 bases lay outside the gene matches. J is TRBJ2-7 and V is TRBV27, with TRBD2 matching 7 bases. The sample taken for sequencing was PBMCs. The sequence was obtained from a man aged 18 to 30 in good health and CMV-seropositive. The CDR3 spells CASSLAGAYEQYF. DNA of the CDR3: TGTGCCAGCAGTTTAGCGGGAGCCTACGAGCAGTACTTC.